Each of the 16 T cell receptor beta chains below was sequenced from the same sample in a study of blood T cells in healthy people across ages. A second PCR, run for roughly 7 to 11 cycles, used a sample-barcoded 5' primer plus a J-beta primer mix. TCRdb re-called the 5' RACE reads through MiXCR, storing one row per CDR3 protein. The table records 1.5 million to 2 million distinct CDR3 sequences, about 39% of them present only once. Material: blood. Every receptor here comes from a human donor in good health.

The chain uses TRBV6-5 and TRBJ1-2; unclear D gene. The CDR3 has 13 amino acids. V dropped 5 bases and J dropped 4 bases, with 11 bases sitting between them. From germline, CDR1 is MNHEY and CDR2 SVGAGI. CDR3 DNA: TGTGCCAGCAGTGTAGGGTCGACCTATGGCTACACCTTC. This sequence encodes CASSVGSTYGYTF.

This clonotype was detected only a few times. This chain joins TRBV5-1 and TRBJ2-6; either TRBD1 or TRBD2 may supply D (5 bases each). Germline V gene data show CDR1 as SGHRS and CDR2 as YFSETQ. Trimming cost V 0 bases and J 0 bases, with 13 bases left between them. This CDR3 is built from 18 residues. CDR3 DNA: TGCGCCAGCAGCTTGGGGCTGGGGGAAATCTCTGGGGCCAACGTCCTGACTTTC. Translation gives CASSLGLGEISGANVLTF. Full variable domain (outside the CDR3, taken from reference TRBV5-1 and TRBJ2-6): KAGVTQTPRYLIKTRGQQVTLSCSPISGHRSVSWYQQTPGQGLQFLFEYFSETQRNKGNFPGRFSGRQFSNSRSEMNVSTLELGDSALYLCASSLGLGEISGANVLTFGAGSRLTVL.

About this clonotype itself: One end of the junction is discordant with germline, which a read error may explain. The chain is built from TRBV7-2 and TRBJ1-6; D gene ambiguous. This CDR3 is 15 amino acids long. Germline assignment: CDR1 SGHTA and CDR2 FQGNSA. The CDR3 DNA reads TGTGCCAGTAGCTTATCGCCCCGTGCGGATTCACCCCTCCACTTT. As protein: CASSLSPRADSPLHF.

To note about this clonotype: Given a much more abundant clone one base away, this may be a read error. The rearrangement joins TRBV15 to TRBJ2-4; perhaps D is TRBD1 or TRBD2 (5 bases each). The CDR3 totals 12 residues. V was shortened by 1 base and J by 13 bases, with 11 bases between the two germline ends. Germline V gene lookup returns CDR1 LNHNV and CDR2 YYDKDF (reference sequence). CDR3 sequence (DNA): TGTGCCACCAGCAGAGGAGGGGTTGAGCAGTACTTC. It specifies CATSRGGVEQYF.

This clonotype was seen repeatedly, ten times or more. CDR3 sequence (DNA): TGTGCCATCAGTGAGTCTAGGTTGACCAGTTCCGGTTATGGCTACACCTTC. Protein sequence: CAISESRLTSSGYGYTF. J is TRBJ1-2 and V is TRBV10-3; D is uncertain. V was pared by 0 bases and J by 5 bases, with 19 bases between. The germline CDR1 and CDR2 sequences are ENHRY and SYGVKD. The CDR3 spans 17 residues.

Only a few counts were recorded for this clonotype. This chain connects TRBV4-3 to TRBJ1-2, with TRBD1 identical over 7 bases. Germline V CDR1 and CDR2: LGHNA, YSLEER. The CDR3 consists of 15 residues. Germline trimming cut 0 bases from V and 3 bases from J; bases unmatched to any gene: 4. The DNA of the CDR3 is TGCGCCAGCAGCCAAGAATTACAGGGGCACTATGGCTACACCTTC. Its protein product is CASSQELQGHYGYTF.

The rearrangement links TRBV10-3 to TRBJ2-7, with D possibly being TRBD1 (5 bases). The CDR3 sequence is 14 residues long. Germline V gene lookup returns CDR1 ENHRY and CDR2 SYGVKD. Trimming took 2 bases from V and 2 from J, leaving 10 bases between them. The CDR3 spells CAISEQGSAYEQYF. CDR3 nucleotide sequence: TGTGCCATCAGTGAGCAGGGATCGGCCTACGAGCAGTACTTC.

The rearrangement links TRBV7-9 to TRBJ1-2; D not resolved. The V end was cut by 1 base, the J end by 4 bases, with 10 bases between. Germline CDR1 SEHNR, CDR2 FQNEAQ (reference sequence). The CDR3 spans 14 residues. CDR3 protein: CASSLVDGSYGYTF. CDR3 nucleotides: TGTGCCAGCAGCTTAGTTGACGGTTCCTATGGCTACACCTTC.

The V call is TRBV4-1, the J call TRBJ2-7, with a weak D call TRBD1 (7 bases). CDR1 is MGHRA, CDR2 YSYEKL, per germline. The V gene lost 0 bases and the J gene lost 6 bases, with 15 bases spanning the gap. The length of the CDR3 is 15 residues. CDR3 region: CASSQDLGQGGEQYV. CDR3 DNA: TGCGCCAGCAGCCAAGATTTAGGGCAGGGGGGCGAGCAGTACGTC.

A note on this clonotype: A junction end diverges from the germline sequence, so it may reflect a read error. The chain joins TRBV12-3 or TRBV12-4 to TRBJ2-3; 12 positions match TRBD1. The CDR3 is 20 residues long. CDR3 DNA sequence: TGTGCCAGCAGTTTACAGGGGGCCGGGACAGGGGGCGTGAGCACAGATACGCAATATTTT. It translates to CASSLQGAGTGGVSTDTQYF.

The chain employs TRBV6-2 or TRBV6-3 and TRBJ2-1; D remains ambiguous. The V gene's germline CDR1 is MNHEY and CDR2 SVGEGT. V was shortened by 8 bases and J by 13 bases, with 18 bases between the two germline ends. CDR3 size: 12 residues. The CDR3 here is CASDSGSETQFF. CDR3 in DNA: TGTGCCAGCGACTCCGGGTCGGAGACCCAGTTCTTC.

V and J are TRBV27 and TRBJ2-1; 7 bases map to TRBD2. The CDR3 totals 14 residues. Germline V CDR1 and CDR2: MNHEY, SMNVEV (reference sequence). V trimming: 5 bases; J trimming: 6 bases; junction bases outside the gene matches: 7. The CDR3 DNA is TGTGCCAGCAGTATCCATGGGACTACCAATGAGCAGTTCTTC. This encodes CASSIHGTTNEQFF.

V and J are TRBV7-2 and TRBJ1-4, with TRBD1 as a possible D gene (5 bases). Germline V gives CDR1 SGHTA, CDR2 FQGNSA. V was cut by 6 bases and J by 0 bases, with 8 bases left in between. The CDR3 sequence is 14 residues long. CDR3 amino acids: CASRGHATNEKLFF. CDR3 nucleotides: TGTGCCAGCAGAGGACACGCAACTAATGAAAAACTGTTTTTT.

V is TRBV7-9 and J is TRBJ1-2; D is unclear. Germline V lookup: CDR1 SEHNR, CDR2 FQNEAQ (reference sequence). V gave up 5 bases and J gave up 2 bases, with 12 bases separating them. The CDR3 runs 14 residues. CDR3 amino acids: CASSATWLNYGYTF. The DNA for the CDR3 is TGTGCCAGCAGCGCCACGTGGTTAAACTATGGCTACACCTTC.

This clonotype was found once. This sequence joins TRBV12-3 or TRBV12-4 and TRBJ1-1, with TRBD1 identical over 7 bases. The CDR3 extends over 13 amino acids. The V and J ends lost 5 bases and 7 bases, in that order; junction bases with no gene match: 7. This CDR3 is CASSQGGPFEAFF. DNA of the CDR3: TGTGCCAGCAGTCAGGGGGGACCCTTTGAAGCTTTCTTT.

CDR3 residues: CASSEHTSGYTDTQYF. The DNA of the CDR3 is TGTGCCAGTAGCGAACACACTAGCGGATACACAGATACGCAGTATTTT. J is TRBJ2-3 and V is TRBV7-9; 8 bases agree with TRBD2. CDR1 and CDR2 (germline): SEHNR, FQNEAQ (reference sequence). The CDR3 is 16 residues long. V trimming: 9 bases; J trimming: 2 bases; junction bases outside the gene matches: 13. The variable domain in full, with the rest retrieved from reference TRBV7-9 and TRBJ2-3, is DTGVSQNPRHKITKRGQNVTFRCDPISEHNRLYWYRQTLGQGPEFLTYFQNEAQLEKSRLLSDRFSAERPKGSFSTLEIQRTEQGDSAMYLCASSEHTSGYTDTQYFGPGTRLTVL.